One and the same sample provided the 22 T cell receptor beta chains below, sequenced in a study of control samples from healthy donors and cancer patients. Assay used: immunoSEQ multiplex PCR; TCRdb lists only in-frame clones, some missing. This table holds some 130,000 clones, 92% found once. Sequencing was carried out using blood. These receptors originate from a woman aged 50 to 65 in good health.

V and J are TRBV15 and TRBJ1-2, with no clear D. This CDR3 is 12 amino acids long. Per the germline V gene, CDR1 is LNHNV and CDR2 is YYDKDF (reference sequence). Trimming stripped 0 bases from V and 5 bases from J, with 4 bases between. In DNA form, the CDR3 reads TGTGCCACCAGCAGAGAGGGGTATGGCTACACCTTC. The encoded protein is CATSREGYGYTF.

The gene calls are TRBV15 and TRBJ2-7; TRBD2 agrees at 7 bases. Unmatched junction bases numbered 13, after V lost 0 bases and J lost 2 bases. The CDR3 is 18 amino acids. The germline gives CDR1 LNHNV, CDR2 YYDKDF (reference sequence). The DNA for the CDR3 is TGTGCCACCAGCAGAGAGGGCGGGTTCGGGGGGATTCCCTACGAGCAGTACTTC. This encodes CATSREGGFGGIPYEQYF.

This chain links TRBV10-3 with TRBJ1-5; D ambiguous. Per the germline V gene, CDR1 is ENHRY and CDR2 is SYGVKD. The V end lost 0 bases, the J end lost 4 bases, and 7 bases lay between the germline ends. The CDR3 runs to 14 residues. The CDR3 DNA sequence: TGTGCCATCAGTGAGTCGAAGGGTAATCAGCCCCAGCATTTT. Its translation: CAISESKGNQPQHF.

V gene TRBV19 combines with J gene TRBJ2-1; D unresolved. The CDR3 contains 12 residues. CDR1 and CDR2 from the germline V gene are LNHDA and SQIVND (reference sequence). V lost 4 bases to trimming and J lost 8 bases, with 9 bases between them. CDR3 nucleotide sequence: TGTGCCAGTAGTAGGAATTTGGATGAGCAGTTCTTC. Translated: CASSRNLDEQFF.

CDR3 protein: CASAPGARTYNEQFF. For the CDR3, the DNA is TGTGCCAGCGCCCCGGGGGCTAGGACCTACAATGAGCAGTTCTTC. The chain carries TRBV7-9 and TRBJ2-1; possibly TRBD1 or TRBD2 for D (6 bases each). The CDR3 loop spans 15 amino acids. Trimming removed 8 bases at V and 2 bases at J, with 16 bases between. Germline V CDR1 and CDR2: SEHNR, FQNEAQ (reference sequence).

The chain couples TRBV11-2 to TRBJ2-7; D not certain. The length of the CDR3 is 11 residues. Deletions cut 5 bases from V and 9 bases from J, with 11 bases between. Germline V gene lookup returns CDR1 SGHAT and CDR2 FQNNGV. CDR3 region: CASSLSMRQYF. The CDR3 DNA reads TGTGCCAGCAGCCTATCTATGAGGCAGTACTTC. Full variable domain (outside the CDR3, taken from reference TRBV11-2 and TRBJ2-7): EAGVAQSPRYKIIEKRQSVAFWCNPISGHATLYWYQQILGQGPKLLIQFQNNGVVDDSQLPKDRFSAERLKGVDSTLKIQPAKLEDSAVYLCASSLSMRQYFGPGTRLTVT.

V usage is TRBV25-1 and J usage is TRBJ1-1; 8 nucleotides line up with TRBD1. After removal of 4 bases from V and 5 bases from J, the junction contained 6 bases not matched to a gene. The germline V gene encodes CDR1 MGHDK and CDR2 SYGVNS. The CDR3 runs to 14 residues. The CDR3 coding sequence is TGTGCCAGCAGTGCGCAGGGGGCAGGGACTGAAGCTTTCTTT. It is translated as CASSAQGAGTEAFF.

The V gene is TRBV3-1 (or the pseudogene TRBV3-2), the J gene TRBJ1-2; no reliable D call. V lost 0 bases and J 0 bases, leaving 11 bases between the germline ends. The germline CDR1 and CDR2 sequences are LGHDT and YNNKEL (reference sequence). This CDR3 has 16 residues. The CDR3 coding sequence is TGTGCCAGCAGCCAAGATTGGGCGGGGACTAACTATGGCTACACCTTC. Its protein is CASSQDWAGTNYGYTF.

V is TRBV5-1 and J is TRBJ2-2; TRBD1 agrees at 8 bases. CDR3 length equals 15 residues. Germline trimming cut 4 bases from V and 0 bases from J; bases unmatched to any gene: 2. Germline V CDR1 and CDR2: SGHRS, YFSETQ. CDR3 nucleotide sequence: TGCGCCAGCAGCCCGGACAGGGCGAACACCGGGGAGCTGTTTTTT. Translated: CASSPDRANTGELFF.

The chain is built from TRBV24-1 and TRBJ2-5; 11 nucleotides match TRBD1. Germline V gene sequence: CDR1 KGHDR, CDR2 SFDVKD. V was clipped by 10 bases and J by 5 bases; unmatched bases: 8. CDR3 length equals 14 residues. CDR3 sequence (DNA): TGTGCCACTTCAGGGACAGGGGGATTCGAGACCCAGTACTTC. Its protein is CATSGTGGFETQYF.

The chain joins TRBV19 to TRBJ2-6, with 9 bases that match TRBD1. With 3 bases clipped from V and 3 bases from J, the junction kept 3 bases outside the gene matches. The germline CDR1 and CDR2 sequences are LNHDA and SQIVND (reference sequence). The CDR3 runs 16 residues. Here the CDR3 reads CASSIKTGGGANVLTF. CDR3 DNA: TGTGCCAGTAGTATCAAGACAGGGGGTGGGGCCAACGTCCTGACTTTC.

In this sample, this clone turned up once. This sequence joins TRBV28 and TRBJ2-7; D unresolved. The germline V gene has CDR1 MDHEN and CDR2 SYDVKM. The CDR3 extends over 13 amino acids. The V end was cut by 6 bases, the J end by 3 bases, with 12 bases between. CDR3 protein: CASSLRPGYEQYF. CDR3 nucleotides: TGTGCCAGCAGCCTACGGCCGGGCTACGAGCAGTACTTC.

The gene calls are TRBV14 and TRBJ2-7, with TRBD2 matching 8 bases. The CDR3 is made up of 12 amino acids. Germline V gene lookup returns CDR1 SGHDN and CDR2 FVKESK. V was clipped by 8 bases and J by 5 bases; unmatched bases: 5. The CDR3 sequence: CASLRGGHEQYF. The CDR3 nucleotides read TGTGCCAGCCTCCGGGGGGGCCACGAGCAGTACTTC.

The chain joins TRBV2 to TRBJ2-1; D not resolved. V lost 4 bases and J lost 7, with 8 bases in between. CDR3 length: 12 amino acids. Germline assignment: CDR1 SNHLY and CDR2 FYNNEI. CDR3 protein: CASSVLGNEQFF. CDR3 nucleotide sequence: TGTGCCAGCAGTGTTCTCGGGAATGAGCAGTTCTTC. The entire variable domain, with the rest obtained from reference TRBV2 and TRBJ2-1, is as follows: EPEVTQTPSHQVTQMGQEVILRCVPISNHLYFYWYRQILGQKVEFLVSFYNNEISEKSEIFDDQFSVERPDGSNFTLKIRSTKLEDSAMYFCASSVLGNEQFFGPGTRLTVL.

The J gene is TRBJ1-5, the V gene TRBV28; D uncertain. The germline CDR1 and CDR2 sequences are MDHEN and SYDVKM. Trimming removed 2 bases at V and 4 bases at J, with 3 bases between. The CDR3 length is 12 residues. For the CDR3, the DNA is TGTGCCAGCAGTTTACCGAATCAGCCCCAGCATTTT. Translation: CASSLPNQPQHF.

The gene calls are TRBV12-3 or TRBV12-4 and TRBJ2-5, with TRBD2 identical over 9 bases. This CDR3 has 13 residues. V shed 9 bases, J shed 1 base, and the junction held 3 bases outside the gene matches. The DNA for the CDR3 is TGTGCCAGTAGCGGGGGCCTCCAAGAGACCCAGTACTTC. This translates into CASSGGLQETQYF.

This clone was detected a few times. The chain is built from TRBV7-9 and TRBJ2-7; the D gene is possibly TRBD1 (6 bases). V was trimmed by 5 bases and J by 3 bases, leaving 17 bases between them. CDR3 length: 15 amino acids. Germline V gives CDR1 SEHNR, CDR2 FQNEAQ (reference sequence). The CDR3, as DNA: TGTGCCAGCAGCCTGACAGGTGTCGGTGACTACGAGCAGTACTTC. Encoded protein: CASSLTGVGDYEQYF.

The gene calls are TRBV3-1 (or the pseudogene TRBV3-2) and TRBJ2-7; 9 nucleotides match TRBD1. The length of the CDR3 is 13 residues. The J segment lost 6 bases and the V segment lost 5 bases, leaving 5 bases of the junction unmatched. Germline lookup yields CDR1 LGHDT and CDR2 YNNKEL (reference sequence). The CDR3 DNA reads TGTGCCAGCAGCGAGGACAGGGGAGGCGAGCAGTACTTC. This codes for CASSEDRGGEQYF.

This clone was counted between two and nine times. The genes are TRBV5-8 and TRBJ2-4, with D possibly called TRBD1 or TRBD2 (6 bases each). This CDR3 is built from 16 residues. CDR1 is SGHTS, CDR2 YDEGEE, per germline. Trimming shortened V by 4 bases and J by 3 bases, and 17 bases separated the two germline ends. The CDR3 nucleotides read TGTGCCAGCAGCCCGGGTCGGGGGCGAGGCAAAAACATTCAGTACTTC. It is translated as CASSPGRGRGKNIQYF.

As regards this clone: Other DNA variants within this sample encode the same CDR3. This rearrangement joins TRBV27 to TRBJ2-5; D gene uncertain. The V end was cut by 2 bases, the J end by 5 bases, with 3 bases between. Germline lookup yields CDR1 MNHEY and CDR2 SMNVEV (reference sequence). The CDR3 totals 11 residues. CDR3 nucleotide sequence: TGTGCCAGCAGTTTAGGGGAGACCCAGTACTTC. This translates into CASSLGETQYF.

The chain is built from TRBV10-1 and TRBJ1-1; no reliable D call. CDR1 and CDR2 from the germline V gene are WNHNN and SYGVQD (reference sequence). The V and J ends lost 2 bases and 0 bases respectively, with 7 bases between them. CDR3 size: 14 residues. The CDR3, as DNA: TGCGCCAGCAGTGAGGGCAGCTTGAACACTGAAGCTTTCTTT. Its protein product is CASSEGSLNTEAFF.

The chain uses TRBV29-1 and TRBJ2-5; D remains ambiguous. The germline CDR1 and CDR2 sequences are SQVTM and ANQGSEA. Trimming took 4 bases from V and 5 from J, leaving 8 bases between them. The CDR3 totals 11 residues. The CDR3 sequence: CSVVRLETQYF. Written as DNA, the CDR3 is TGCAGCGTTGTACGCCTCGAGACCCAGTACTTC.